These T cell receptor beta chains were read from a single sample in a study of human T cells and chemical hapten exposure. TCRdb reanalysed the RACE reads using MiXCR and keeps one entry per CDR3 protein. This table holds around 100,000 distinct CDR3 sequences, approximately 9.9% found once. This sample comprised whole blood, obtained in connection with sensitization to the hapten diphenylcyclopropenone (DPC). The source of these receptors is a woman in her thirties or forties with alopecia areata. Some clones in this sample may be carry-over from other donors' samples. CDR3s include the opening cysteine and the closing phenylalanine or tryptophan. D genes are given only for firm matches. Not all rows give a size; the values are once, few, many and, for expanded clones, a class.

V	size	D	length	J	DNA	CDR3
TRBV5-6	few	.	13	TRBJ1-2	TGTGCCAGCAGCGCGGGGGCTGGCTATGGCTACACCTTC	CASSAGAGYGYTF
TRBV27	.	.	14	TRBJ2-1	TGTGCCAGCAGAAGCCGGGACGGCTACAATGAGCAGTTCTTC	CASRSRDGYNEQFF
TRBV10-1	many	.	14	TRBJ2-2	TGCGCCAGCACCCCTACAGGGACCACCGGGGAGCTGTTTTTT	CASTPTGTTGELFF
TRBV6-5	many	TRBD1	12	TRBJ1-1	TGTGCCAGCAGCGAGACAGGGATGGGTGCTTTCTTT	CASSETGMGAFF
TRBV6-4	few	.	14	TRBJ2-5	TGTGCCAGCAGTGTTGATGGAGGATTGGGGACCCAGTACTTC	CASSVDGGLGTQYF
TRBV7-9	.	.	14	TRBJ1-4	TGTGCCAGCCGAGGAGGGCACGTTAATGAAAAACTGTTTTTT	CASRGGHVNEKLFF
TRBV9	many	.	12	TRBJ2-5	TGTGCCAGCAGCGTAGCGGGGGAGACCCAGTACTTC	CASSVAGETQYF
TRBV12-3/TRBV12-4	.	.	11	TRBJ2-5	TGTGCCAGCGCGGGCCAAGAGACCCAGTACTTC	CASAGQETQYF
TRBV6-5	.	TRBD1	15	TRBJ2-3	TGTGCCAGCAGTTCCCAGGGACAGTGGGCTGATACGCAGTATTTT	CASSSQGQWADTQYF
TRBV5-4	.	.	15	TRBJ1-2	TGTGCCAGCAGCTCCCGGGCCGGGGCTCAAATAGGCTACACCTTC	CASSSRAGAQIGYTF
TRBV29-1	few	TRBD2	14	TRBJ2-7	TGCAGCGTTGAAGTCCTAGCGGGAGGAAGAGAGCAGTACTTC	CSVEVLAGGREQYF
TRBV6-2/TRBV6-3	.	TRBD2	16	TRBJ2-7	TGTGCCAGCAGTTACTCGACTAGCCCTATCTCCTACGAGCAGTACTTC	CASSYSTSPISYEQYF
TRBV28	.	.	17	TRBJ2-6	TGTGCCAGCAGTTTTACTTCGATGGGAGGCGCAGCCAACGTCCTGACTTTC	CASSFTSMGGAANVLTF
TRBV4-1	many	.	16	TRBJ1-1	TGCGCCAGCAGCCGAGAGCGGAACACCCAGAACACTGAAGCTTTCTTT	CASSRERNTQNTEAFF